This is a list of T cell receptor beta chains from one sample in a study of radiotherapy plus CTLA-4 blockade in lung cancer. The method was immunoSEQ multiplex PCR; TCRdb's version includes in-frame clones alone and lacks a portion of them. The sample consists of approximately 82,000 clones, about four fifths of them appearing once. Sequenced material: peripheral blood, taken from a patient treated with radiotherapy plus ipilimumab. The origin of the receptors is a human donor with non-small cell lung cancer that progressed on radiotherapy plus ipilimumab. Each CDR3 is given with its conserved first and last residue. Each record gives: CDR3 protein, CDR3 DNA, J gene, D gene, clone size, V gene. D genes are given only for firm matches. Clone sizes are given selectively: once, few, many, or a class where the clone is expanded.

cdr3_aa: CASSSQGGIGEAFF
cdr3_nt: TGCGCCAGCAGCTCCCAGGGGGGTATCGGTGAAGCTTTCTTT
j_call: TRBJ1-1
d_call: TRBD1
clone_size: .
v_call: TRBV4-3

cdr3_aa: CASSYDTGELFF
cdr3_nt: TGTGCCAGCAGCTACGACACCGGGGAGCTGTTTTTT
j_call: TRBJ2-2
d_call: .
clone_size: .
v_call: TRBV11-2

cdr3_aa: CASSYEVWDNSPLHF
cdr3_nt: TGTGCCAGCAGTTACGAGGTTTGGGATAATTCACCCCTCCACTTT
j_call: TRBJ1-6
d_call: .
clone_size: .
v_call: TRBV6-6

cdr3_aa: CASSPYTPDTQYF
cdr3_nt: TGCGCCAGCAGCCCGTATACCCCAGATACGCAGTATTTT
j_call: TRBJ2-3
d_call: .
clone_size: .
v_call: TRBV5-1

cdr3_aa: CATSRERGTNEKLFF
cdr3_nt: TGTGCCACCAGCAGAGAGAGGGGGACTAATGAAAAACTGTTTTTT
j_call: TRBJ1-4
d_call: .
clone_size: .
v_call: TRBV15

cdr3_aa: CASSPGTGGWETQYF
cdr3_nt: TGTGCCAGCAGCCCCGGGACAGGGGGTTGGGAGACCCAGTACTTC
j_call: TRBJ2-5
d_call: TRBD1
clone_size: .
v_call: TRBV7-9

cdr3_aa: CAISTAGEGYTF
cdr3_nt: TGTGCCATCAGTACGGCCGGGGAGGGCTACACCTTC
j_call: TRBJ1-2
d_call: .
clone_size: .
v_call: TRBV10-3

cdr3_aa: CASSIGQGKTGELFF
cdr3_nt: TGTGCCAGTAGTATAGGGCAGGGGAAGACCGGGGAGCTGTTTTTT
j_call: TRBJ2-2
d_call: .
clone_size: few
v_call: TRBV19

cdr3_aa: CASGLGLGSNEQFF
cdr3_nt: TGTGCTAGTGGTTTAGGACTAGGGAGTAATGAGCAGTTCTTC
j_call: TRBJ2-1
d_call: TRBD2
clone_size: .
v_call: TRBV12-5

cdr3_aa: CATSRETRVRAGYTF
cdr3_nt: TGTGCCACCAGCAGAGAAACTCGGGTGAGGGCTGGCTACACCTTC
j_call: TRBJ1-2
d_call: .
clone_size: .
v_call: TRBV15

cdr3_aa: CASSMVRGREQYF
cdr3_nt: TGTGCCAGTAGTATGGTCAGGGGTCGGGAGCAGTACTTC
j_call: TRBJ2-7
d_call: .
clone_size: .
v_call: TRBV19

cdr3_aa: CASSQPTSNYGYTF
cdr3_nt: TGCGCCAGCAGTCAGCCAACTTCTAACTATGGCTACACCTTC
j_call: TRBJ1-2
d_call: .
clone_size: once
v_call: TRBV23-1